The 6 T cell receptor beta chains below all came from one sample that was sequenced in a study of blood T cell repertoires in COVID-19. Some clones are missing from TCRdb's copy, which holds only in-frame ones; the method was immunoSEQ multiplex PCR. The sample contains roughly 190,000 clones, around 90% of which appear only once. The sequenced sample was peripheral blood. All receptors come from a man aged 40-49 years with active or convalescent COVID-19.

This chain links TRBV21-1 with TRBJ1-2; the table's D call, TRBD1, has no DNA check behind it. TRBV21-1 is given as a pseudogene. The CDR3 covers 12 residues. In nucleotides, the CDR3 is TGTGCCAGCAGCAAACGAATAAGCAGGTACACCTTC. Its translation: CASSKRISRYTF.

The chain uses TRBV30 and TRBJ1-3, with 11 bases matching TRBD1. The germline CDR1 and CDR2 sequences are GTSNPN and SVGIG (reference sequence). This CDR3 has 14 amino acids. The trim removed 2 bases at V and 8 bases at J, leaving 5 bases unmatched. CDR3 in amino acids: CAWSSGTGGDTIYF. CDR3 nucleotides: TGTGCCTGGAGTTCGGGGACAGGGGGAGACACCATATATTTT. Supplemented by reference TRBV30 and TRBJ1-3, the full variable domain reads SQTIHQWPATLVQPVGSPLSLECTVEGTSNPNLYWYRQAAGRGLQLLFYSVGIGQISSEVPQNLSASRPQDRQFILSSKKLLLSDSGFYLCAWSSGTGGDTIYFGEGSWLTVV.

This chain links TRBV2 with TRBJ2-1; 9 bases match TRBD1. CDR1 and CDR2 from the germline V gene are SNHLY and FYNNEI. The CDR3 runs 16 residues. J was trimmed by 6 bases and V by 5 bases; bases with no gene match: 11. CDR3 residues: CASSMGTGFPSNEQFF. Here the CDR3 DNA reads TGTGCCAGCAGTATGGGGACAGGGTTTCCCTCCAATGAGCAGTTCTTC.

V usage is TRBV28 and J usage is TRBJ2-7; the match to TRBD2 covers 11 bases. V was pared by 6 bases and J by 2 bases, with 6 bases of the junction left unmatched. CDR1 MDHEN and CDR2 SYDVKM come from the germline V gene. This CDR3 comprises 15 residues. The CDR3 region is CASRDGSGRAYEQYF. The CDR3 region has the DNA TGTGCCAGCAGGGACGGTAGCGGGAGGGCCTACGAGCAGTACTTC.

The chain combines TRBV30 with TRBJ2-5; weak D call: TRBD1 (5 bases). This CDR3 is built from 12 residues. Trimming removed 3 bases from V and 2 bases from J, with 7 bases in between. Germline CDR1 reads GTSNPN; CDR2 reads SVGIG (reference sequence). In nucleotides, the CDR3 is TGTGCCTGGAGGACAGATCAAGAGACCCAGTACTTC. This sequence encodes CAWRTDQETQYF. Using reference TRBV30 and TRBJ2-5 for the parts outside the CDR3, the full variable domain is SQTIHQWPATLVQPVGSPLSLECTVEGTSNPNLYWYRQAAGRGLQLLFYSVGIGQISSEVPQNLSASRPQDRQFILSSKKLLLSDSGFYLCAWRTDQETQYFGPGTRLLVL.

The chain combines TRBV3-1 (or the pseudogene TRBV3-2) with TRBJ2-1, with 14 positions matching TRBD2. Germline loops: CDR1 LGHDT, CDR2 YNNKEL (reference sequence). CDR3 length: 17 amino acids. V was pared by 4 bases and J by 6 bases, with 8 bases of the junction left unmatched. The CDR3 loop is CASSPFLGLAGGNEQFF. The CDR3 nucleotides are TGTGCCAGCAGCCCCTTTCTCGGACTAGCGGGGGGCAATGAGCAGTTCTTC.